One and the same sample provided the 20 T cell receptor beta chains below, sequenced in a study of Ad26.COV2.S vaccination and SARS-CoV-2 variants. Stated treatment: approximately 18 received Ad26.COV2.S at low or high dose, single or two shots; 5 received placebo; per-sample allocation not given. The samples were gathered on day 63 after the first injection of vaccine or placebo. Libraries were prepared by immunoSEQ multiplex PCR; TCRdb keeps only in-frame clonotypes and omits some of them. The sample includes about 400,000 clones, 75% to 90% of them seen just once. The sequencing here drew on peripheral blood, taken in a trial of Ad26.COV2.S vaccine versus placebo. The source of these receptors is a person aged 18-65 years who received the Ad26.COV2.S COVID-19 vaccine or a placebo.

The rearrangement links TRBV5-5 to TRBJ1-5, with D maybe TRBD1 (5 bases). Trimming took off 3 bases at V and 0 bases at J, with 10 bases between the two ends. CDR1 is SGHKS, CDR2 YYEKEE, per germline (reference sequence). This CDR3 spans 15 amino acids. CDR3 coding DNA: TGTGCCAGCAGCTGGGGGACGGGTAGCAATCAGCCCCAGCATTTT. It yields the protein CASSWGTGSNQPQHF.

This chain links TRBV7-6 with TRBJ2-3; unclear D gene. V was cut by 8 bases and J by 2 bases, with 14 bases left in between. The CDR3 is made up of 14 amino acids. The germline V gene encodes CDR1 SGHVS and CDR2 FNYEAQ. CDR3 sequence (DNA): TGTGCCAGCGGAAACTCTTATACCACAGATACGCAGTATTTT. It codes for CASGNSYTTDTQYF. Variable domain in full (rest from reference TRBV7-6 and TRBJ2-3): GAGVSQSPRYKVTKRGQDVALRCDPISGHVSLYWYRQALGQGPEFLTYFNYEAQQDKSGLPNDRFSAERPEGSISTLTIQRTEQRDSAMYRCASGNSYTTDTQYFGPGTRLTVL.

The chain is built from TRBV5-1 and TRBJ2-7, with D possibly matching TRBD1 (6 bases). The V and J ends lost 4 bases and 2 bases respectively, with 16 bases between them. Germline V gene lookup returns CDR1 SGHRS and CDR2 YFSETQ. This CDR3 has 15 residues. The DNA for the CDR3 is TGCGCCAGCAGCAGAGTTGGTGGACAGACCTACGAGCAGTACTTC. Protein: CASSRVGGQTYEQYF.

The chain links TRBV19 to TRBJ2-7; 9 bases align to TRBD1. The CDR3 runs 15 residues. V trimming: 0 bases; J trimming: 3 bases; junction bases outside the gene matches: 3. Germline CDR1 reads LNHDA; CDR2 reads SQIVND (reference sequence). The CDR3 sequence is CASSIEGTGNYEQYF. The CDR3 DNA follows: TGTGCCAGTAGTATAGAAGGGACAGGGAACTACGAGCAGTACTTC.

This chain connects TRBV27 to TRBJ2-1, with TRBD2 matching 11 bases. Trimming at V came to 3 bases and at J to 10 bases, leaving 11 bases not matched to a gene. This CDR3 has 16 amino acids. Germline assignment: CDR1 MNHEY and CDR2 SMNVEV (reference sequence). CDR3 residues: CASSFFGPSGGREQFF. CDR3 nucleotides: TGTGCCAGCAGTTTCTTCGGACCTAGCGGGGGGCGAGAGCAGTTCTTC.

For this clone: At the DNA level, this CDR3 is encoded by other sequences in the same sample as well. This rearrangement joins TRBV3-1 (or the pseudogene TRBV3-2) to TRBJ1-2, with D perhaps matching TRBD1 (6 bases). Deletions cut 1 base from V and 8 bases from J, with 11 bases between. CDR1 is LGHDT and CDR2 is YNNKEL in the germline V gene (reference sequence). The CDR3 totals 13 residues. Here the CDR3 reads CASSQGGASGYTF. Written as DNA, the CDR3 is TGTGCCAGCAGCCAAGGGGGGGCGTCGGGCTACACCTTC.

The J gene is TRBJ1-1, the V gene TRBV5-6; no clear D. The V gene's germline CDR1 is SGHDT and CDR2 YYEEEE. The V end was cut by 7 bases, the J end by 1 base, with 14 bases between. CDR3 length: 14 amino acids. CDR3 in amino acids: CASQEQQRNTEAFF. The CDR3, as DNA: TGTGCCAGCCAAGAACAACAAAGGAACACTGAAGCTTTCTTT.

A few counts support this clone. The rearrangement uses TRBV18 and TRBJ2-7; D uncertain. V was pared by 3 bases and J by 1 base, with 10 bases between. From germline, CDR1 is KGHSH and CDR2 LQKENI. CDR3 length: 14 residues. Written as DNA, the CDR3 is TGTGCCAGCTCACCTGACTCGAAGTCCTACGAGCAGTACTTC. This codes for CASSPDSKSYEQYF.

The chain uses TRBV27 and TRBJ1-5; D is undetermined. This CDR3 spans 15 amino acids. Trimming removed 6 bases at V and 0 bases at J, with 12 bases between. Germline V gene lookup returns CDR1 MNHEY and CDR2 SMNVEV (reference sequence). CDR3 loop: CASRKGIDSNQPQHF. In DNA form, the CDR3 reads TGTGCCAGCAGGAAAGGGATTGATAGCAATCAGCCCCAGCATTTT.

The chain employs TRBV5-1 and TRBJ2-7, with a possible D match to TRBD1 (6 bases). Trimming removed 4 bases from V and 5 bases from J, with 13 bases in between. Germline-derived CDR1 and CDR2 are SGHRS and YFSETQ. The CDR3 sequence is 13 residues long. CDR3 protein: CASSPQGTHEQYF. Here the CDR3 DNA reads TGCGCCAGCAGCCCGCAGGGGACCCACGAGCAGTACTTC.

The chain's CDR3 is CASSQQTRGDNEAFF. The DNA of the CDR3 is TGCGCCAGCAGCCAGCAAACCCGGGGGGACAATGAAGCTTTCTTT. V is TRBV4-3 and J is TRBJ1-1; D might be TRBD1 (6 bases). Germline V CDR1 and CDR2: LGHNA, YSLEER. The CDR3 extends over 15 amino acids. V was cut by 3 bases and J by 7 bases, with 18 bases left in between.

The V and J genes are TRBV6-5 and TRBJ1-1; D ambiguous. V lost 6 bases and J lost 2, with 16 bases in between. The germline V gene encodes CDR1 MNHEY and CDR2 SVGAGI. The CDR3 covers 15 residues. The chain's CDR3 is CASSQPSDVNTEAFF. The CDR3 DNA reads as TGTGCCAGCAGCCAACCCTCGGACGTTAACACTGAAGCTTTCTTT.

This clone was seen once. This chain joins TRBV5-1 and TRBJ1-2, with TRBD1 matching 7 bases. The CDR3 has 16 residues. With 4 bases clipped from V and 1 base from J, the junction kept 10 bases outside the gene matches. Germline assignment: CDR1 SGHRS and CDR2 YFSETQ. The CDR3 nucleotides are TGCGCCAGCAGCCGAATTGACAGGGAATTTAACTATGGCTACACCTTC. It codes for CASSRIDREFNYGYTF.

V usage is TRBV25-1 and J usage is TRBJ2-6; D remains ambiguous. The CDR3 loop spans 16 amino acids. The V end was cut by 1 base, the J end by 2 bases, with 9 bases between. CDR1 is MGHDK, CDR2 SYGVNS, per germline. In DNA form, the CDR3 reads TGTGCCAGCAGTGAATGGGGTACGGCTGGGGCCAACGTCCTGACTTTC. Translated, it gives CASSEWGTAGANVLTF.

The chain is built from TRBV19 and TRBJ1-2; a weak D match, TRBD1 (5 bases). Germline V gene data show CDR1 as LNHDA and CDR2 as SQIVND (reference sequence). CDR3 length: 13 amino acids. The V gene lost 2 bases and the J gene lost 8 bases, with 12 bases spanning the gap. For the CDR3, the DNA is TGTGCCAGTAGTATACGCCAGGGTCAGGGCTACACCTTC. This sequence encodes CASSIRQGQGYTF.

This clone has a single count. CDR3 DNA: TGTGCCAGCAGTACCCAGGGGTTAGCTGAAGCTTTCTTT. This translates into CASSTQGLAEAFF. The chain uses TRBV28 and TRBJ1-1, with D perhaps matching TRBD1 (6 bases). V was shortened by 5 bases and J by 6 bases, with 13 bases between the two germline ends. Germline lookup yields CDR1 MDHEN and CDR2 SYDVKM. The CDR3 has 13 amino acids. The entire variable domain, with the rest obtained from reference TRBV28 and TRBJ1-1, is as follows: DVKVTQSSRYLVKRTGEKVFLECVQDMDHENMFWYRQDPGLGLRLIYFSYDVKMKEKGDIPEGYSVSREKKERFSLILESASTNQTSMYLCASSTQGLAEAFFGQGTRLTVV.

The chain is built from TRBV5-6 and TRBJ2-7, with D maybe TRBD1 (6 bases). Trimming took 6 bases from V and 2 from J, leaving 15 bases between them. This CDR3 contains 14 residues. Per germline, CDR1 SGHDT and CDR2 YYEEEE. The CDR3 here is CASTILAGAYEQYF. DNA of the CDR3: TGTGCCAGCACCATCCTAGCAGGGGCCTACGAGCAGTACTTC.

The CDR3 loop reads CASDPGNTIYF. DNA of the CDR3: TGTGCCAGCGACCCTGGAAACACCATATATTTT. The V call is TRBV2, the J call TRBJ1-3; D remains ambiguous. This CDR3 region has 11 residues. The germline gives CDR1 SNHLY, CDR2 FYNNEI. Trimming took 8 bases from V and 2 from J, leaving 4 bases between them.

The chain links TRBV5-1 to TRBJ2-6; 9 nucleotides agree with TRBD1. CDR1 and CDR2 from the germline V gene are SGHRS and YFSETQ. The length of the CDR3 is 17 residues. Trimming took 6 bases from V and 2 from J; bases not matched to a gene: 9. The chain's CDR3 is CASKGQGTFPGANVLTF. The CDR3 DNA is TGCGCCAGCAAGGGACAGGGTACATTCCCTGGGGCCAACGTCCTGACTTTC.

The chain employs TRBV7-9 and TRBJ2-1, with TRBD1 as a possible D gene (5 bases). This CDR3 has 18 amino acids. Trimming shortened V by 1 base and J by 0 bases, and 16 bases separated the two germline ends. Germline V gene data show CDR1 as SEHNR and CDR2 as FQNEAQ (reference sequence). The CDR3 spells CASSLGQFWGSSYNEQFF. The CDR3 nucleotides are TGTGCCAGCAGCTTAGGACAGTTTTGGGGCAGCTCCTACAATGAGCAGTTCTTC.